The clone carrying this T cell receptor (beta chain) was seen a handful of times. The antigen is not known. The sample is drawn from a study of cytomegalovirus exposure and HLA in healthy donors. Study results and caveats: A list of around 160 TCR beta chains associated with cytomegalovirus was given. Trimming of TCR beta V- and J-genes showed a link, identified in a later analysis, to a missense DCLRE1C variant.

All donors participated as healthy donors of bone marrow. The PCR had 60 Vbeta and 13 Jbeta primers. The data were produced by immunoSEQ multiplex PCR, yet TCRdb's version contains in-frame clones alone and is incomplete. The data show approximately 93,000 clones, 78% seen once. This clonotype was sampled from a middle-aged woman in good health and CMV-seronegative. Sequencing was performed on PBMCs.

The CDR3 is CASKRSDSTGNQPQHF. The CDR3, as DNA: TGTGCCAGCAAGAGGTCGGACAGTACGGGCAATCAGCCCCAGCATTTT. The V and J genes are TRBV2 and TRBJ1-5; maybe TRBD1 (6 bases). Per the germline V gene, CDR1 is SNHLY and CDR2 is FYNNEI. V dropped 7 bases and J dropped 2 bases, with 18 bases sitting between them. The CDR3 totals 16 residues.